This T cell receptor beta chain was identified in a study of shared clonotypes between healthy human individuals. Overall study context: The composition of the donors was a couple of women and three men aged 18 to 49.

Each sample came from a Caucasian adult donor living in Nashville, Tennessee. The CDR3 runs 14 residues. Germline V CDR1 and CDR2: SEHNR, FQNEAQ (reference sequence). The ends were cut back, 6 bases at V and 1 base at J, with 10 bases in the middle. Study results and limitations: Sequencing depth was expected to affect clonotype sharing among donors.

The genomic DNA of each subset was split evenly across several immunoSEQ plates. Here immunoSEQ multiplex PCR was the method, and the copy in TCRdb shows in-frame clones only, minus some. Of 2 million to 2.5 million clones in the sample, about 94% were seen once. Notes on this clone: Its antigen is unidentified. The sample has other DNA sequences that encode this CDR3 too.

The chain carries TRBV7-9 and TRBJ1-5, with D uncertain. This receptor was identified in a man aged 18 to 35 in good health. The sequenced sample consisted of naive CD4+ T cells sorted from blood. Subset specified: CD45RA+ positively selected. CDR3 nucleotide sequence: TGTGCCAGCAGTTTACTAGGGAGCAATCAGCCCCAGCATTTT. This encodes CASSLLGSNQPQHF. Full variable domain (outside the CDR3, taken from reference TRBV7-9 and TRBJ1-5): DTGVSQNPRHKITKRGQNVTFRCDPISEHNRLYWYRQTLGQGPEFLTYFQNEAQLEKSRLLSDRFSAERPKGSFSTLEIQRTEQGDSAMYLCASSLLGSNQPQHFGDGTRLSIL.